Listed here is a single T cell receptor beta chain. Antigen unknown. The treatment is: oral pan-JAK inhibitor, 5-10 mg twice daily. The record originates from a study of CD8+ T cells in alopecia areata. General study points: Mice showed TCR sharing more clearly than patients did, possibly owing to HLA.

Extracted from the samples, RNA was reverse transcribed into cDNA to serve as the sequencing template. Profiling relied on immunoSEQ multiplex PCR, and the TCRdb table lists in-frame clones only, not all of them. This table holds roughly 200,000 clones, less than 70% found once. Looked up from germline, CDR1 is LGHNA and CDR2 is YSLEER. The CDR3 has 13 amino acids. V lost 1 base and J lost 7, with 8 bases in between. The source was CD8+ T cells sorted from blood, collected at week 24, from a patient treated with tofacitinib. This TCR came from a human donor with alopecia areata. The rearrangement uses TRBV4-3 and TRBJ1-5, with TRBD1 as a possible D gene (5 bases). Here the CDR3 DNA reads TGCGCCAGCAGCCAAGGGGGGTCACAGCCCCAGCATTTT. Protein: CASSQGGSQPQHF.